Presented here are 12 T cell receptor beta chains from one specimen sequenced in a study of long-term antiretroviral therapy in people with HIV. The libraries were made with immunoSEQ v3.0 at survey level. Data came from immunoSEQ multiplex PCR; TCRdb stores just in-frame clones and leaves some out. The sample contains 25,000 to 30,000 clones, 70% to 90% of which appear only once. The sequenced sample was unsorted PBMCs, obtained 0.8 years after starting antiretroviral therapy. These receptors came from a woman aged 25 to 45 with HIV.

The chain recombines TRBV18 with TRBJ2-1; no reliable D call. CDR1 and CDR2 from the germline V gene are KGHSH and LQKENI. V gave up 4 bases and J gave up 1 base, with 11 bases separating them. CDR3 length: 15 amino acids. The CDR3 coding sequence is TGTGCCAGCTCACGCGCGTGGGAATCCTACAATGAGCAGTTCTTC. Its protein product is CASSRAWESYNEQFF.

The chain recombines TRBV5-4 with TRBJ1-1; a weak D match, TRBD1 (5 bases). Per germline, CDR1 SGHNT and CDR2 YYREEE (reference sequence). V was shortened by 1 base and J by 4 bases, with 14 bases between the two germline ends. The CDR3 is 15 residues long. CDR3 sequence reads: CASSLWGGGSTEAFF. The CDR3 DNA reads as TGTGCCAGCAGCTTGTGGGGCGGGGGATCCACTGAAGCTTTCTTT.

The chain has TRBV9 and TRBJ1-1; unclear D gene. The CDR3 spans 13 residues. Trimming took off 0 bases at V and 5 bases at J, with 8 bases between the two ends. Per germline, CDR1 SGDLS and CDR2 YYNGEE. CDR3: CASSVGVGTEAFF. CDR3 nucleotides: TGTGCCAGCAGCGTAGGAGTGGGGACTGAAGCTTTCTTT.

This rearrangement joins TRBV5-1 to TRBJ2-1; unclear D gene. CDR3 length equals 16 residues. CDR1 is SGHRS and CDR2 is YFSETQ in the germline V gene. V shed 1 base and J shed 4 bases, with 15 bases lying between them. The CDR3 coding sequence is TGCGCCAGCAGCTTGAGGGCCGGGTCGGTTTACAATGAGCAGTTCTTC. It codes for CASSLRAGSVYNEQFF.

The V call is TRBV5-8, the J call TRBJ1-2, with 8 bases lining up with TRBD1. This CDR3 region has 13 residues. Unmatched junction bases numbered 5, after V lost 2 bases and J lost 8 bases. CDR1 is SGHTS and CDR2 is YDEGEE in the germline V gene. CDR3 protein: CASSFKQGGGYTF. CDR3 coding DNA: TGTGCCAGCAGCTTTAAACAGGGGGGAGGCTACACCTTC. Full variable domain (remainder filled in from reference TRBV5-8 and TRBJ1-2): EAGVTQSPTHLIKTRGQQATLRCSPISGHTSVYWYQQALGLGLQFLLWYDEGEERNRGNFPPRFSGRQFPNYSSELNVNALELEDSALYLCASSFKQGGGYTFGSGTRLTVV.

The chain combines TRBV4-1 with TRBJ1-4; D is unresolved. The germline V gene encodes CDR1 MGHRA and CDR2 YSYEKL. V was pared by 0 bases and J by 7 bases, with 12 bases between. CDR3 length: 15 amino acids. Written as DNA, the CDR3 is TGCGCCAGCAGCCAAGAGGGGTCGAATGGTGAAAAACTGTTTTTT. Translating gives CASSQEGSNGEKLFF.

This clone was recorded once. The V call is TRBV19, the J call TRBJ1-1, with D hard to call. Trimming cost V 4 bases and J 3 bases, with 12 bases left between them. The CDR3 covers 14 residues. Germline V lookup: CDR1 LNHDA, CDR2 SQIVND (reference sequence). The CDR3 region is CASSTRGLDTEAFF. CDR3 in DNA: TGTGCCAGTAGTACCCGGGGTCTTGACACTGAAGCTTTCTTT.

The chain has TRBV29-1 and TRBJ2-1, with D tentatively TRBD1 (6 bases). Germline CDR1 reads SQVTM; CDR2 reads ANQGSEA. This CDR3 contains 15 residues. V lost 4 bases and J lost 0, with 13 bases in between. This chain's CDR3 is CSVGQSTGSYNEQFF. Here the CDR3 DNA reads TGCAGCGTTGGGCAGTCGACAGGCTCCTACAATGAGCAGTTCTTC.

The chain joins TRBV7-2 to TRBJ2-5; D possibly corresponds to TRBD1 (6 bases). The length of the CDR3 is 15 residues. Germline CDR1 and CDR2: SGHTA and FQGNSA. The V and J ends lost 4 bases and 5 bases respectively, with 17 bases between them. Here the CDR3 reads CASSSASVGAETQYF. DNA for the CDR3: TGTGCCAGCAGCTCCGCCTCGGTGGGGGCGGAGACCCAGTACTTC.

V usage is TRBV5-8 and J usage is TRBJ2-2, with TRBD2 matching 7 bases. The J segment lost 8 bases and the V segment lost 1 base, leaving 8 bases of the junction unmatched. Germline CDR1 is SGHTS and CDR2 is YDEGEE. This CDR3 region has 15 residues. The CDR3 spells CASSLSAWGGGELFF. The CDR3 coding sequence is TGTGCCAGCAGCTTGTCCGCCTGGGGAGGGGGGGAGCTGTTTTTT.

The V gene is TRBV27, the J gene TRBJ1-5; D call uncertain. V lost 1 base and J lost 1, with 8 bases in between. CDR3 size: 15 residues. CDR1 and CDR2 (germline): MNHEY, SMNVEV (reference sequence). The CDR3 here is CASSLYSSSNQPQHF. In DNA, the CDR3 is TGTGCCAGCAGTTTATACTCTAGCAGCAATCAGCCCCAGCATTTT.

V is TRBV27 and J is TRBJ1-6; 9 nucleotides line up with TRBD1. Germline assignment: CDR1 MNHEY and CDR2 SMNVEV (reference sequence). V was clipped by 1 base and J by 0 bases; unmatched bases: 13. The CDR3 extends over 21 amino acids. The CDR3 loop reads CASSLYPATGGISSYNSPLHF. The DNA of the CDR3 is TGTGCCAGCAGTTTATACCCCGCGACAGGGGGAATTAGCTCCTATAATTCACCCCTCCACTTT.